The clone carrying this T cell receptor beta chain appeared once. V was clipped by 2 bases and J by 0 bases; unmatched bases: 6. Germline assignment: CDR1 ENHRY and CDR2 SYGVKD. The length of the CDR3 is 16 residues. Assay: immunoSEQ multiplex PCR; the TCRdb copy retains only in-frame clones and omits some. The sample consists of about 17,000 clones, roughly 81% of them appearing once. This record comes from a study of T cell changes during pregnancy in multiple sclerosis. This sequence was found in a female donor in good health, enrolled as a control in a pregnancy study. V gene TRBV10-3 combines with J gene TRBJ2-7; TRBD2 agrees at 8 bases. Specimen: CD8+ T cells from peripheral blood mononuclear cells, collected in the second trimester of pregnancy. In DNA form, the CDR3 reads TGTGCCATCAGTGAGACCCTAGCGGGCGCCTCCTACGAGCAGTACTTC. It specifies CAISETLAGASYEQYF.